This T cell receptor beta chain was obtained from a study of cytomegalovirus exposure and HLA in healthy donors. Turning to the study itself: Inside one of the first data releases sat tens of millions of unique TCRs taken from HLA-typed donors.

The trim removed 2 bases at V and 6 bases at J, leaving 10 bases unmatched. Germline V gives CDR1 SGDLS, CDR2 YYNGEE. The CDR3 is made up of 15 amino acids. Primers for the PCR totalled 60 Vbeta and 13 Jbeta. Profiling relied on immunoSEQ multiplex PCR, and the TCRdb table lists in-frame clones only, not all of them. Of roughly 190,000 clones listed, 65% to 85% are singletons. The rearrangement links TRBV9 to TRBJ1-2; 7 bases line up with TRBD1. The specimen was PBMCs. This receptor was identified in a female donor in good health and CMV-seronegative. The CDR3 protein is CASSVSGTEANGYTF. CDR3 sequence (DNA): TGTGCCAGCAGCGTGTCCGGGACAGAAGCTAATGGCTACACCTTC.